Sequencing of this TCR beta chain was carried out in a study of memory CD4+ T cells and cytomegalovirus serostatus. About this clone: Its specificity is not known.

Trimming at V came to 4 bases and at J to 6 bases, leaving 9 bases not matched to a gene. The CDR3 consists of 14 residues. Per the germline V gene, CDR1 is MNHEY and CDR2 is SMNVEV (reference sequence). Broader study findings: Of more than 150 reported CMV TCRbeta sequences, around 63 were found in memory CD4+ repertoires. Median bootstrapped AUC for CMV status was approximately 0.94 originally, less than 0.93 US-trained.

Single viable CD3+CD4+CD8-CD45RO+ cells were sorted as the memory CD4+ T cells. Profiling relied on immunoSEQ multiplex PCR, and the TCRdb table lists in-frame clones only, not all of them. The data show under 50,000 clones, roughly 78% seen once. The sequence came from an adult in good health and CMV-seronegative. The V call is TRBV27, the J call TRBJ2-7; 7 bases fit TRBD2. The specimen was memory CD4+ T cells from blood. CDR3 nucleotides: TGTGCCAGCAGTTCCGGACTAGACAGCCGCGAGCAGTACTTC. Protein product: CASSSGLDSREQYF.